This is a list of T cell receptor beta chains from one sample in a study of T cells expressing NK-cell markers. One entry per CDR3 protein, without DNA, is what TCRdb gives after re-calling the 5' RACE reads. The sample shows about 160,000 distinct CDR3 sequences, and about 18% sits with its ten largest clones. What was sequenced was blood T cells: a sorted CD56 or NKG2C T cell subset, CD4+ or CD8+ T cells, or bulk PBMC T cells (not recorded which). Source of these receptors: a woman aged 18 to 75 in good health. Both conserved end residues are part of each CDR3. The size field is filled for only some rows; it gives once, few, many or a size class.

clone size	J gene	V gene	CDR3 protein
.	TRBJ1-5	TRBV20-1	CSAREGRLSSYSNQPQHF
.	TRBJ2-4	TRBV6-2/TRBV6-3	CASSNRPGLRGNIQYF
.	TRBJ1-1	TRBV12-3/TRBV12-4	CASSPRDRGLNTEAFF
.	TRBJ2-1	TRBV9	CASTPRTSGSMVNEQFF
.	TRBJ2-6	TRBV28	CASTLRGRSGANVLTF
.	TRBJ2-7	TRBV5-1	CASRSAVTSYEQYF
.	TRBJ2-2	TRBV20-1	CSAPLSRRWRDTGELFF
.	TRBJ1-2	TRBV12-3/TRBV12-4	CASSLTDVNYGYTF
.	TRBJ2-1	TRBV2	CASGLAEPNEQFF
.	TRBJ2-1	TRBV20-1	CSASRRLTGYNEQFF
.	TRBJ1-2	TRBV5-6	CASSQGGLAVYGYTF
.	TRBJ2-1	TRBV5-1	CASALGTGRYEQFF
.	TRBJ1-2	TRBV5-6	CASGLTGRYGYTF
.	TRBJ2-5	TRBV7-9	CASSSGGSQETQYF
.	TRBJ2-1	TRBV7-7	CASSSTRNNEQFF
.	TRBJ2-7	TRBV3-1	CASSPLVGSGSWEQYF
.	TRBJ2-1	TRBV5-1	CASSLAGRDGEQFF
.	TRBJ2-5	TRBV6-1	CASSGTSETTQYF
.	TRBJ2-1	TRBV30	CALRRLAGLYSEQFF
.	TRBJ2-1	TRBV6-5	CASSYGAFSYNEQFF
medium-sized	TRBJ2-5	TRBV12-3/TRBV12-4	CASSLDGLPETQYF
.	TRBJ2-1	TRBV12-3/TRBV12-4	CASSHRDRTPNEQFF
.	TRBJ1-1	TRBV2	CASSEQGAGNTEAFF
.	TRBJ2-3	TRBV5-4	CASSLRQGVLADTQYF
.	TRBJ1-2	TRBV3-1	CASSPQARADGYTF
.	TRBJ2-3	TRBV5-1	CASSLGLRGLTDTQYF
.	TRBJ2-5	TRBV10-3	CAISDGSGGPRETQYF
.	TRBJ2-5	TRBV27	CASSLRAGQETQYF
.	TRBJ2-5	TRBV5-1	CASSRDREGETQYF
.	TRBJ1-5	TRBV27	CASSPGTRWNQPQHF
.	TRBJ1-5	TRBV7-8	CASSLERGWYGSNQPQHF
.	TRBJ2-1	TRBV5-1	CASSLAGGRWADNEQFF
.	TRBJ2-3	TRBV11-2	CASSSISTDTQYF
.	TRBJ2-7	TRBV28	CASSLYRLEQYF
.	TRBJ2-1	TRBV24-1	CATSDLPGQGASYEQFF
.	TRBJ2-6	TRBV20-1	CSARARSSGANVLTF
.	TRBJ2-3	TRBV7-2	CASSRGQGALDTQYF
.	TRBJ1-1	TRBV11-2	CASSSGILSTEAFF
.	TRBJ1-2	TRBV3-1	CASSQAVSGRRYTF
.	TRBJ2-7	TRBV11-1	CASSPGTSGEQYF
.	TRBJ2-1	TRBV5-1	CASASRQGGTGEQFF
.	TRBJ2-7	TRBV2	CASSRQPSYEQYF
.	TRBJ1-3	TRBV7-3	CASSSQRDRDDSGNTIYF
.	TRBJ2-7	TRBV4-1	CASSRSGLAGTYEQYF
.	TRBJ2-1	TRBV4-1	CASSQGLAPNYNEQFF
.	TRBJ2-7	TRBV10-3	CAISELRGAPPYYEQYF
.	TRBJ2-2	TRBV29-1	CSVFGGRAAGELFF
.	TRBJ2-1	TRBV4-2	CASSQDYLATSYNEQFF
.	TRBJ2-2	TRBV5-6	CASSASASGGNTGELFF
.	TRBJ2-7	TRBV12-3/TRBV12-4	CASSLMGGSGGYEQYF
.	TRBJ2-5	TRBV15	CATSRDLAGQETQYF
.	TRBJ1-4	TRBV12-3/TRBV12-4	CASSSVLGFGEKLFF
.	TRBJ2-5	TRBV4-2	CASSQGGGQETQYF
.	TRBJ2-4	TRBV24-1	CATSDTGLEGGDKNIQYF